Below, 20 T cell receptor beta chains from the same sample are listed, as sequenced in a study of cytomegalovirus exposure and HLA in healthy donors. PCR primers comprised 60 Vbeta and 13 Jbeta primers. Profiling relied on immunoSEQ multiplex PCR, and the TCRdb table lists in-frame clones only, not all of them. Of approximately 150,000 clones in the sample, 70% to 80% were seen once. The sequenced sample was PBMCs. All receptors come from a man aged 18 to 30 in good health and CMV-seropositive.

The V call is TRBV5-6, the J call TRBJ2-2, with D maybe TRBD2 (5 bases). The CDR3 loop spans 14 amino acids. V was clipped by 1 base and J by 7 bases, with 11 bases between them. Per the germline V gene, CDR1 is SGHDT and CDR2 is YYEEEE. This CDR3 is CASSLYGVDGELFF. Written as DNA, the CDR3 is TGTGCCAGCAGCTTGTACGGGGTTGACGGGGAGCTGTTTTTT.

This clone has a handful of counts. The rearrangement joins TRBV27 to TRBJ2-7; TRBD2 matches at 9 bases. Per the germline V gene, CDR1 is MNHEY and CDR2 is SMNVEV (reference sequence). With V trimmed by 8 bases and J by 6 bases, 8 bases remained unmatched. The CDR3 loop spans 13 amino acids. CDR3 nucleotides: TGTGCCAGCTGTGAGAATAGCGGGAGCGAGCAGTACTTC. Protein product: CASCENSGSEQYF.

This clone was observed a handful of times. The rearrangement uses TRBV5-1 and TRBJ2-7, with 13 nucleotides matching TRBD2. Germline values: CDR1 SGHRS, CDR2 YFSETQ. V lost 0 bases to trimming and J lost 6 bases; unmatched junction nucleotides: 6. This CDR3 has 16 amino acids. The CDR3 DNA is TGCGCCAGCAGCTTGGAACCGGGACTAGCGGGACGCGAGCAGTACTTC. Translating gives CASSLEPGLAGREQYF.

Here the CDR3 DNA reads TGCGCCAGCAGCTTGGCGGGGACAGGACCCTACGAGCAGTACTTC. Protein product: CASSLAGTGPYEQYF. This rearrangement joins TRBV5-1 to TRBJ2-7; 8 bases fit TRBD1. V lost 0 bases and J lost 2; bases outside the gene matches: 4. The CDR3 spans 15 residues. Germline V gene data show CDR1 as SGHRS and CDR2 as YFSETQ. The full variable domain, completed using reference TRBV5-1 and TRBJ2-7, is KAGVTQTPRYLIKTRGQQVTLSCSPISGHRSVSWYQQTPGQGLQFLFEYFSETQRNKGNFPGRFSGRQFSNSRSEMNVSTLELGDSALYLCASSLAGTGPYEQYFGPGTRLTVT.

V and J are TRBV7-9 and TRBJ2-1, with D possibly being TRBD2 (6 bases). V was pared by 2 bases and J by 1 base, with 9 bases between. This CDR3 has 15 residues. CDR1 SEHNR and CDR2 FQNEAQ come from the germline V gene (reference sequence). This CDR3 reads CASSLRESSYNEQFF. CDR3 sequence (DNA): TGTGCCAGCAGCTTACGGGAGTCATCCTACAATGAGCAGTTCTTC.

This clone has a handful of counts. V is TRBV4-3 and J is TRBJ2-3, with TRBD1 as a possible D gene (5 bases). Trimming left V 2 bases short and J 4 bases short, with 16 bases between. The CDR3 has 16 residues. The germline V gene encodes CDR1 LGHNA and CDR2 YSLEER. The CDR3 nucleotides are TGCGCCAGCAGCCAATCCTTGGGGCAGGGCCCAGATACGCAGTATTTT. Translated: CASSQSLGQGPDTQYF.

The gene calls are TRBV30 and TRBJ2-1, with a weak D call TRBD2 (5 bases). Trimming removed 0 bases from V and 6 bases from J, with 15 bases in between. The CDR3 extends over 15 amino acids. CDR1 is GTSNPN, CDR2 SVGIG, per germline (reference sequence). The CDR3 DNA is TGTGCCTGGAGTGTACGGCTTAGCGCAGGCAATGAGCAGTTCTTC. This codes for CAWSVRLSAGNEQFF.

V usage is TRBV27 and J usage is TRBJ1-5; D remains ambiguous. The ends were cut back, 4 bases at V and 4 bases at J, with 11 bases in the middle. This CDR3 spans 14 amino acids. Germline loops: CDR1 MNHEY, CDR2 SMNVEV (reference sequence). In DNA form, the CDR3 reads TGTGCCAGCAGTTCCCCGGGGAGAAATCAGCCCCAGCATTTT. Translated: CASSSPGRNQPQHF.

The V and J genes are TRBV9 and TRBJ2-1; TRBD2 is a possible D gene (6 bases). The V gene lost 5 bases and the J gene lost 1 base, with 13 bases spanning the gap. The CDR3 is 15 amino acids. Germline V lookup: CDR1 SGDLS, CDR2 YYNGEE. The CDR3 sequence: CASSGAGLSYNEQFF. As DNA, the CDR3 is TGTGCCAGCAGTGGAGCGGGCCTGTCCTACAATGAGCAGTTCTTC.

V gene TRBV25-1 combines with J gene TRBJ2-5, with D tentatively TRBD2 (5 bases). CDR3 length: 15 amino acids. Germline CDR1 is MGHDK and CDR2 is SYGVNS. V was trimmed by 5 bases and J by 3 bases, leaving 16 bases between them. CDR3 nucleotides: TGTGCCAGCAGTCCCTCTTTCGGGAACAAAGAGACCCAGTACTTC. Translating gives CASSPSFGNKETQYF.

The CDR3 DNA sequence: TGTGCCAGCAGCTCCTCCGGACAGCTTAGCAATCAGCCCCAGCATTTT. The encoded protein is CASSSSGQLSNQPQHF. This chain uses TRBV27 with TRBJ1-5, with D possibly TRBD1 on 6 matching bases. Between the trimmed V and J ends, which lost 6 bases and 0 bases, there was a span of 15 bases. This CDR3 contains 16 residues. Per the germline V gene, CDR1 is MNHEY and CDR2 is SMNVEV (reference sequence).

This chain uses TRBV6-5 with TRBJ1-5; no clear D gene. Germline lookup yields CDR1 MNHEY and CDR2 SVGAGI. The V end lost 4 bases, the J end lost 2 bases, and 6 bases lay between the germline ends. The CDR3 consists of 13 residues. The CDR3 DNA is TGTGCCAGCAGTTCGGTGGGCAATCAGCCCCAGCATTTT. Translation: CASSSVGNQPQHF.

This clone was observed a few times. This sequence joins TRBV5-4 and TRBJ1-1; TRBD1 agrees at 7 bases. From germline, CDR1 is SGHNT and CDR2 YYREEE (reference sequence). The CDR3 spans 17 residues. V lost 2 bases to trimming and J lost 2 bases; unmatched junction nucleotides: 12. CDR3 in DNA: TGTGCCAGCAGCTTATCTGGCACAGGGGTTTTAAACACTGAAGCTTTCTTT. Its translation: CASSLSGTGVLNTEAFF.

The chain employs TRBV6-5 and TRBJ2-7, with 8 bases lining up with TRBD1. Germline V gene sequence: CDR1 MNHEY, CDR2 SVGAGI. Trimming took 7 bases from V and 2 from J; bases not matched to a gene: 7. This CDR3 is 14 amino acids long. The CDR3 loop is CASKKDRVPYEQYF. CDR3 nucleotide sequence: TGTGCCAGCAAGAAGGACAGGGTACCCTACGAGCAGTACTTC.

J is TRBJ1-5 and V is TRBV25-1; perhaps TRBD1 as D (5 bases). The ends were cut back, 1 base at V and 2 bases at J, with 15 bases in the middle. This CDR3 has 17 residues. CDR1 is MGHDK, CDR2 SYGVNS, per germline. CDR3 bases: TGTGCCAGCAGTGAATTGGGGGGGGAGCCCGGCAATCAGCCCCAGCATTTT. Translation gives CASSELGGEPGNQPQHF.

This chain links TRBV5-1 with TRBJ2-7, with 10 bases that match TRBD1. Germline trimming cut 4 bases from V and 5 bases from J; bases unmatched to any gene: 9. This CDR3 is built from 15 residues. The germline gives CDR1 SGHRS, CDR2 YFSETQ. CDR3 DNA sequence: TGCGCCAGCAGCCCATATGACAGGGGGCTCCACGAGCAGTACTTC. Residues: CASSPYDRGLHEQYF.

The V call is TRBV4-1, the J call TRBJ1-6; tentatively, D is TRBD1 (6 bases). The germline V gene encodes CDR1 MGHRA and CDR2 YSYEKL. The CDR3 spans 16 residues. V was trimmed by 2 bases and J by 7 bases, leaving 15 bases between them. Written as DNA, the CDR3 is TGCGCCAGCAGCCAAAAGGGGGGGGCGCAGAATTCACCCCTCCACTTT. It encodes CASSQKGGAQNSPLHF.

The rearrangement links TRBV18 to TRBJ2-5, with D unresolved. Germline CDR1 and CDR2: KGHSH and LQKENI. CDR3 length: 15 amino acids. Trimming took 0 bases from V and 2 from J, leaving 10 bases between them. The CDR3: CASSPPMGAQETQYF. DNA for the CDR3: TGTGCCAGCTCACCACCGATGGGCGCACAAGAGACCCAGTACTTC.

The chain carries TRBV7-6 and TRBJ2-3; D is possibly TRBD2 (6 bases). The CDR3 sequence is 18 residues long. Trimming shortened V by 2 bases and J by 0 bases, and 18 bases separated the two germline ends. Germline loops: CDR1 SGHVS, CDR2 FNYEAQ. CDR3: CASSLNVRGLTSTDTQYF. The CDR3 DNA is TGTGCCAGCAGCTTAAACGTACGGGGACTTACTAGCACAGATACGCAGTATTTT.

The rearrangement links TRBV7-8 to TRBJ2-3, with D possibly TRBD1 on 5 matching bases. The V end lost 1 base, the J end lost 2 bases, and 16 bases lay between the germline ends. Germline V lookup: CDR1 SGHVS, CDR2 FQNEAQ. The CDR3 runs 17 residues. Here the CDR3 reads CASSLVIGQGHTDTQYF. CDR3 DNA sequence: TGTGCCAGCAGCTTAGTGATAGGGCAGGGTCACACAGATACGCAGTATTTT. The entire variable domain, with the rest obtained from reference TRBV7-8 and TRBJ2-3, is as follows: GAGVSQSPRYKVAKRGQDVALRCDPISGHVSLFWYQQALGQGPEFLTYFQNEAQLDKSGLPSDRFFAERPEGSVSTLKIQRTQQEDSAVYLCASSLVIGQGHTDTQYFGPGTRLTVL.